The 26 T cell receptor beta chains below all came from one sample that was sequenced in a study of response to subunit inactivated influenza vaccine. In TCRdb, the RT-PCR reads were re-called with MiXCR into one record per CDR3 protein. The sample yields some 180,000 distinct CDR3 sequences, approximately 9.2% seen once. The specimen comprised non-naive T cells sorted from PBMCs, sampled on the day of vaccination. Every receptor here comes from a man aged 45-60 years who received an inactivated influenza vaccine.

The table lists this clonotype with a few counts. V and J are TRBV10-3 and TRBJ2-4; tentatively, D is TRBD1 (5 bases). The germline gives CDR1 ENHRY, CDR2 SYGVKD. This CDR3 comprises 14 residues. The V end lost 3 bases, the J end lost 1 base, and 7 bases lay between the germline ends. The CDR3 here is CAISDPGAKNIQYF. DNA of the CDR3: TGTGCCATCAGTGATCCAGGGGCCAAAAACATTCAGTACTTC.

This clonotype appeared a few times. V gene TRBV6-1 combines with J gene TRBJ2-3; 9 bases map to TRBD2. The CDR3 totals 16 residues. Germline V gives CDR1 MNHNS, CDR2 SASEGT. With 5 bases clipped from V and 6 bases from J, the junction kept 12 bases outside the gene matches. In nucleotides, the CDR3 is TGTGCCAGCAGTACGACCCGGGCGGGGGGGCCCGATACGCAGTATTTT. This translates into CASSTTRAGGPDTQYF.

The chain recombines TRBV2 with TRBJ2-7; no clear D gene. CDR3 length: 14 amino acids. CDR1 and CDR2 (germline): SNHLY, FYNNEI. Trimming removed 5 bases at V and 3 bases at J, with 14 bases between. As DNA, the CDR3 is TGTGCCAGCAGTTTTAGATCTCTTTTCTACGAGCAGTACTTC. It yields the protein CASSFRSLFYEQYF.

This clonotype came up many times. V usage is TRBV7-6 and J usage is TRBJ2-6; D possibly uses TRBD1 or TRBD2 (6 bases each). The CDR3 has 21 residues. V lost 4 bases and J 0 bases, leaving 25 bases between the germline ends. Looked up from germline, CDR1 is SGHVS and CDR2 is FNYEAQ. This CDR3 is CASSSLPETGLLISGANVLTF. CDR3 in DNA: TGTGCCAGCAGCTCCTTGCCCGAGACAGGACTACTTATCTCTGGGGCCAACGTCCTGACTTTC.

Ten or more counts support this clonotype. The germline gene is not matched at one end of the junction; a read error may be the cause. The chain couples TRBV12-3 or TRBV12-4 to TRBJ1-1, with 8 bases lining up with TRBD1. This CDR3 has 11 residues. DNA for the CDR3: TGTGCCAGCATAACGGACAGGGTCTCTCTCTTT. Residues: CASITDRVSLF.

This CDR3 reads CASSPEGAADYGYTF. Written as DNA, the CDR3 is TGCGCCAGCAGCCCCGAGGGGGCCGCCGACTATGGCTACACCTTC. The rearrangement links TRBV4-1 to TRBJ1-2; 7 nucleotides agree with TRBD1. The CDR3 consists of 15 residues. V dropped 4 bases and J dropped 3; count of bases not matched to a gene: 8. In germline, CDR1 is MGHRA, CDR2 YSYEKL.

This clonotype was seen ten or more times. V and J are TRBV18 and TRBJ2-5; unclear D gene. Germline V gene sequence: CDR1 KGHSH, CDR2 LQKENI. The CDR3 runs to 16 residues. V dropped 0 bases and J dropped 4 bases, with 15 bases sitting between them. The CDR3 here is CASSPPYGPGAETQYF. CDR3 DNA sequence: TGTGCCAGCTCACCACCTTATGGACCAGGTGCAGAGACCCAGTACTTC.

This sequence joins TRBV7-9 and TRBJ1-2; TRBD1 might be the D (6 bases). CDR3 length: 17 amino acids. Germline CDR1 reads SEHNR; CDR2 reads FQNEAQ (reference sequence). V was pared by 5 bases and J by 4 bases, with 23 bases between. In nucleotides, the CDR3 is TGTGCCAGCAGCACTAGGGGGTTACAGACGAGTGGCTATGGCTACACCTTC. This codes for CASSTRGLQTSGYGYTF.

On this clonotype itself: A much more abundant neighbour one base away suggests this may be a read error. The V gene is TRBV5-1, the J gene TRBJ1-1; TRBD1 might be the D (5 bases). The CDR3 covers 18 residues. The germline V gene encodes CDR1 SGHRS and CDR2 YFSETQ. CDR3 residues: CTSSQNRFVRDVNTEAFF. The CDR3 bases are TGCACCAGCAGCCAAAATCGGTTTGTGAGGGACGTGAACACTGAAGCTTTCTTT.

This clonotype has just a few counts. The rearrangement uses TRBV11-2 and TRBJ1-5; 9 bases are a match to TRBD1. CDR1 is SGHAT, CDR2 FQNNGV, per germline. Unmatched junction bases numbered 11, after V lost 3 bases and J lost 2 bases. This CDR3 region has 18 residues. The CDR3 spells CASSFLLDRGSGNQPQHF. As DNA, the CDR3 is TGTGCCAGCAGCTTTCTCCTGGACAGGGGAAGTGGCAATCAGCCCCAGCATTTT.

This clonotype was seen only a few times. The CDR3 DNA sequence: TGTGCCAGCACCCCACAGCACTCCTCCTACGAGCAGTACTTC. This translates into CASTPQHSSYEQYF. The chain recombines TRBV7-9 with TRBJ2-7; D gene uncertain. Looked up from germline, CDR1 is SEHNR and CDR2 is FQNEAQ (reference sequence). This CDR3 has 14 amino acids. Trimming stripped 7 bases from V and 0 bases from J, with 13 bases between.

This clonotype was recorded many times. V and J are TRBV9 and TRBJ2-3, with 7 nucleotides matching TRBD1. The V gene end was trimmed by 1 base and the J gene end by 0 bases; junction bases not matched to a gene: 2. This CDR3 region has 15 residues. The germline CDR1 and CDR2 sequences are SGDLS and YYNGEE. CDR3 sequence reads: CASSVRQGSTDTQYF. CDR3 in DNA: TGTGCCAGCAGCGTAAGACAGGGAAGCACAGATACGCAGTATTTT.

In its sample, this clonotype was seen many times. The rearrangement joins TRBV12-3 or TRBV12-4 to TRBJ1-1, with 9 nucleotides matching TRBD1. V lost 5 bases and J lost 4; bases outside the gene matches: 8. The CDR3 has 15 amino acids. In DNA, the CDR3 is TGTGCCAGCAGTCCGGACGGACAGGGGACCACTGAAGCTTTCTTT. Amino acid sequence: CASSPDGQGTTEAFF.

This clonotype was seen a handful of times. The rearrangement uses TRBV15 and TRBJ2-2; 8 bases fit TRBD1. The V gene end was trimmed by 2 bases and the J gene end by 6 bases; junction bases not matched to a gene: 2. Germline V gene data show CDR1 as LNHNV and CDR2 as YYDKDF (reference sequence). The CDR3 sequence is 14 residues long. CDR3: CATSRRQGPGELFF. CDR3 coding DNA: TGTGCCACCAGCAGACGACAGGGGCCCGGGGAGCTGTTTTTT.

This clonotype was recorded at least ten times. Relative to the germline gene, one junction end is altered; a read error may explain this. This sequence joins TRBV27 and TRBJ2-5; D is unclear. The CDR3 is made up of 15 amino acids. Germline assignment: CDR1 MNHEY and CDR2 SMNVEV (reference sequence). Here the CDR3 DNA reads TGTGCCAGCAGTTTAAATTCACTACCAAGAGAGGCCCAGTACTTC. Encoded protein: CASSLNSLPREAQYF.

This clonotype has at least ten counts. This chain connects TRBV28 to TRBJ2-1, with D perhaps TRBD2 (7 bases). The V end lost 4 bases, the J end lost 1 base, and 11 bases lay between the germline ends. Germline CDR1 is MDHEN and CDR2 is SYDVKM. The CDR3 consists of 15 residues. In nucleotides, the CDR3 is TGTGCCAGCAGTTCGGCGGGGGCTTCCTACAATGAGCAGTTCTTC. It yields the protein CASSSAGASYNEQFF.

This clonotype was picked up a small number of times. The V and J genes are TRBV2 and TRBJ1-5; D remains unclear. There are 14 residues in the CDR3. Germline V CDR1 and CDR2: SNHLY, FYNNEI. V lost 5 bases and J lost 0, with 8 bases in between. The CDR3 loop is CASSMEYSNQPQHF. CDR3 nucleotide sequence: TGTGCCAGCAGTATGGAATATAGCAATCAGCCCCAGCATTTT.

This clonotype has a count of ten or more. The chain employs TRBV11-2 and TRBJ1-6; possibly TRBD1 for D (6 bases). The CDR3 contains 18 residues. Trimming removed 2 bases from V and 0 bases from J, with 14 bases in between. Per germline, CDR1 SGHAT and CDR2 FQNNGV. In DNA form, the CDR3 reads TGTGCCAGCAGCTTAAAATACGAAGGGGGCTCCTATAATTCACCCCTCCACTTT. Translated: CASSLKYEGGSYNSPLHF.

This clonotype occurred a few times. This chain's CDR3 is CASSPRPIGTEAFF. For the CDR3, the DNA is TGTGCCAGCAGTCCCCGACCGATCGGGACTGAAGCTTTCTTT. The gene calls are TRBV27 and TRBJ1-1; D is unclear. The V end lost 5 bases, the J end lost 5 bases, and 15 bases lay between the germline ends. Per the germline V gene, CDR1 is MNHEY and CDR2 is SMNVEV (reference sequence). The CDR3 consists of 14 residues.

V and J are TRBV20-1 and TRBJ2-5, with 16 nucleotides matching TRBD2. V lost 6 bases and J lost 6; bases outside the gene matches: 7. The CDR3 totals 15 residues. CDR1 and CDR2 (germline): DFQATT, SNEGSKA (reference sequence). CDR3 DNA: TGCAGTGCGGGGACTAGCGGGAGGGCCGGGAAGACCCAGTACTTC. This translates into CSAGTSGRAGKTQYF.

Many counts were recorded for this clonotype. The V gene is TRBV20-1, the J gene TRBJ1-1, with D tentatively TRBD1 (6 bases). The CDR3 has 14 residues. Germline V CDR1 and CDR2: DFQATT, SNEGSKA (reference sequence). Between the trimmed V and J ends, which lost 5 bases and 0 bases, there was a span of 13 bases. The CDR3 region is CSAGTGLMNTEAFF. CDR3 nucleotide sequence: TGCAGTGCTGGTACAGGGCTCATGAACACTGAAGCTTTCTTT.

Turning to this clonotype: This sequence may be a read error, since a much larger clone differs from it by one base. The chain recombines TRBV5-5 with TRBJ2-1; 8 bases are a match to TRBD2. V trimming: 7 bases; J trimming: 0 bases; junction bases outside the gene matches: 9. The CDR3 is 16 residues long. Germline V gene data show CDR1 as SGHKS and CDR2 as YYEKEE (reference sequence). This CDR3 is CASGALGGDSYNEQFF. CDR3 sequence (DNA): TGTGCCAGCGGCGCCCTCGGGGGGGACTCCTACAATGAGCAGTTCTTC.

This clonotype was seen more than once but under ten times. The rearrangement uses TRBV30 and TRBJ2-5; D might be TRBD2 (5 bases). This CDR3 region has 13 residues. Trimming shortened V by 4 bases and J by 5 bases, and 14 bases separated the two germline ends. Germline CDR1 reads GTSNPN; CDR2 reads SVGIG (reference sequence). The CDR3 DNA sequence: TGTGCCTGGATTGCGTTGAGAGGGGAGACCCAGTACTTC. It specifies CAWIALRGETQYF.

This clonotype was detected only a few times. The rearrangement links TRBV4-3 to TRBJ2-7, with 10 bases matching TRBD1. V was clipped by 0 bases and J by 0 bases; unmatched bases: 8. There are 18 residues in the CDR3. Per germline, CDR1 LGHNA and CDR2 YSLEER. The CDR3 bases are TGCGCCAGCAGCCAAGACGGACAGGGGGGCCCAAGCTCCTACGAGCAGTACTTC. This codes for CASSQDGQGGPSSYEQYF.

CDR3 sequence: CASNPGTAYNEQFF. The DNA for the CDR3 is TGTGCCAGCAACCCCGGGACAGCCTACAATGAGCAGTTCTTC. V is TRBV9 and J is TRBJ2-1; 7 nucleotides line up with TRBD1. This CDR3 has 14 amino acids. V lost 6 bases and J lost 2; bases outside the gene matches: 5. Germline V lookup: CDR1 SGDLS, CDR2 YYNGEE.

Ten or more counts support this clonotype. The J gene is TRBJ2-2, the V gene TRBV25-1; D not resolved. CDR1 is MGHDK, CDR2 SYGVNS, per germline. CDR3 length: 10 amino acids. Deletions cut 10 bases from V and 5 bases from J, with 5 bases between. CDR3 in amino acids: CAIGTGELFF. CDR3 nucleotide sequence: TGTGCCATCGGAACCGGGGAGCTGTTTTTT.